Listed below are T cell receptor beta chains from one sample, sequenced in a study of OX40 agonist ivuxolimab in advanced cancers. Data came from immunoSEQ multiplex PCR; TCRdb stores just in-frame clones and leaves some out. The sample carries tens of thousands of clones, less than 95% recorded once. The sequencing here drew on CD4+ or CD8+ T cells sorted from blood, taken in a trial of the OX40 agonist ivuxolimab. Receptors originate from an adult with an advanced solid tumor such as melanoma, head and neck, liver or kidney cancer. Both conserved end residues are part of each CDR3. The D gene is left open where the match is weak. Some rows have no size entry. The others give once, few or many, or a class for an expanded clone.

abundance,v_gene,d_gene,j_gene,CDR3nt,CDR3aa
.,TRBV25-1,.,TRBJ2-7,TGTGCCAGCAGTGCCCGGGACCCAGGGGCCTACGAGCAGTACTTC,CASSARDPGAYEQYF
.,TRBV28,TRBD1,TRBJ1-1,TGTGCCAGCAGGTCGACAGGGACCCAAGCTTTCTTT,CASRSTGTQAFF
once,TRBV6-1,.,TRBJ1-1,TGTGCCAGCATTCTCACAGGGAACACTGAAGCTTTCTTT,CASILTGNTEAFF
.,TRBV27,TRBD2,TRBJ2-1,TGTGCCAGCAGTTCCTATGCGCGGGGGGTCTCCTACAATGAGCAGTTCTTC,CASSSYARGVSYNEQFF
.,TRBV7-2,TRBD2,TRBJ2-1,TGTGCCAGCAGCAAAGCTAGTGAGACTAGCGGACACAATGAGCAGTTCTTC,CASSKASETSGHNEQFF
.,TRBV7-7,.,TRBJ2-5,TGTGCTAGCAGCTTATTGGGTGGCAGGGGGGTACGCCAAGAGACCCAGTACTTC,CASSLLGGRGVRQETQYF
.,TRBV5-1,TRBD1,TRBJ1-6,TGCGCCAGCAGCTTGGGTGGGACAGCAAAGGGGAATTCACCCCTCCACTTT,CASSLGGTAKGNSPLHF
.,TRBV7-3,TRBD2,TRBJ2-5,TGTGCCAGCAGCTCCGAGCGGGGGCAAGAGACCCAGTACTTC,CASSSERGQETQYF
.,TRBV14,.,TRBJ1-1,TGTGCCAGCTTCCGCGGGGGCGCGGGGACTGAAGCTTTCTTT,CASFRGGAGTEAFF
.,TRBV28,TRBD1,TRBJ1-1,TGTGCCAGCAGTTTATCGTTCTGGACAGGGGATGAAGCTTTCTTT,CASSLSFWTGDEAFF
.,TRBV4-1,.,TRBJ2-5,TGCGCCAGCAGCCAAGATCCCCCTGGGGGGCCGAGAGAGACCCAGTACTTC,CASSQDPPGGPRETQYF
.,TRBV11-2,.,TRBJ1-1,TGTGCCAGCAGCTTAAACGGCAGAGGAGCTTTCTTT,CASSLNGRGAFF
.,TRBV27,.,TRBJ2-2,TGTGCCAGCAGTTTGCTTCTGGGGGGTCCAGACACCGGGGAGCTGTTTTTT,CASSLLLGGPDTGELFF
.,TRBV18,TRBD1,TRBJ1-1,TGTGCCAGCTCATCACCGGGACAGCATGAAGCTTTCTTT,CASSSPGQHEAFF
.,TRBV11-2,TRBD1,TRBJ1-3,TGTGCCAGCAGCATCTTACAGGGGGCTTCTGGAAACACCATATATTTT,CASSILQGASGNTIYF
few,TRBV5-1,.,TRBJ2-1,TGCGCCAGCAGCTTACAGCAGGACAGATACAATGAGCAGTTCTTC,CASSLQQDRYNEQFF
.,TRBV4-1,.,TRBJ1-3,TGCGCCAGCAGCCAAGGTGATGGCAGGGGAAACACCATATATTTT,CASSQGDGRGNTIYF
.,TRBV27,.,TRBJ2-7,TGTGCCAGCAGTTTATATTCGGGCAGAATCGGCGAGCAGTACTTC,CASSLYSGRIGEQYF
.,TRBV10-3,.,TRBJ1-4,TGTGCCATCAGTGAGTTGGCTCCCGGAATTAATGAAAAACTGTTTTTT,CAISELAPGINEKLFF
.,TRBV7-6,.,TRBJ2-2,TGTGCCAGCAGCTTACAGTCAAACAGAGCCCTGAACACCGGGGAGCTGTTTTTT,CASSLQSNRALNTGELFF
.,TRBV28,.,TRBJ2-5,TGTGCCAGCAGTTTAGAAATGGTTTTGGAGACCCAGTACTTC,CASSLEMVLETQYF
.,TRBV5-4,TRBD2,TRBJ2-6,TGTGCCAGCAGCTGGGGAGGGTACTCTGGGGCCAACGTCCTGACTTTC,CASSWGGYSGANVLTF
.,TRBV12-5,TRBD2,TRBJ2-3,TGTGCTAGTGGTTTGGCCCGTAGCGGGGGGATCACAGATACGCAGTATTTT,CASGLARSGGITDTQYF
.,TRBV9,TRBD2,TRBJ2-3,TGTGCCAGCAGCCCGGGGGGGAGCACAGATACGCAGTATTTT,CASSPGGSTDTQYF
.,TRBV6-5,.,TRBJ2-7,TGTGCCAGCAGTTACGACTGGCTCTACGAGCAGTACTTC,CASSYDWLYEQYF
.,TRBV6-5,.,TRBJ2-3,TGTGCCAGCAGTCACGGGCTAGTTGCAGATACGCAGTATTTT,CASSHGLVADTQYF
once,TRBV19,TRBD1,TRBJ2-3,TGTGCCAGTAATGACAGGGGTAGCACAGATACGCAGTATTTT,CASNDRGSTDTQYF
.,TRBV6-7,TRBD1,TRBJ2-1,TGTGCCAGCAGTTACTACCCCCGGGACAGCGATACTCCCTCCTACAATGAGCAGTTCTTC,CASSYYPRDSDTPSYNEQFF
.,TRBV9,TRBD1,TRBJ1-6,TGTGCCAGCAGTCGTTCCGCCTTGACAGGGGGCTCGTCACCCCTCCACTTT,CASSRSALTGGSSPLHF
.,TRBV25-1,.,TRBJ2-1,TGTGCCAGCAGTGAATTTAGAGCGGAAAGCTCCTACAATGAGCAGTTCTTC,CASSEFRAESSYNEQFF
.,TRBV29-1,TRBD2,TRBJ2-1,TGCAGCGCCCGGGATGGGGGCGGGGGGTACAATGAGCAGTTCTTC,CSARDGGGGYNEQFF
.,TRBV28,.,TRBJ1-5,TGTGCCAGCAACGGGGACCGCCGCCAGCCCCAGCATTTT,CASNGDRRQPQHF
.,TRBV19,TRBD1,TRBJ2-5,TGTGCCAGTAGCCACAGCCTCGGGACAGTCCAAGAGACCCAGTACTTC,CASSHSLGTVQETQYF
.,TRBV4-1,.,TRBJ2-6,TGCGCCAGCAGCCAGGCCAACAGGGTGAAAGGGGCCAACGTCCTGACTTTC,CASSQANRVKGANVLTF
once,TRBV6-1,TRBD1,TRBJ1-5,TGTGCCAGCAGGGGACAGGGAGTTAATCAGCCCCAGCATTTT,CASRGQGVNQPQHF
.,TRBV2,.,TRBJ2-3,TGTGCCAGCAGTAACACAGGGAACACAGATACGCAGTATTTT,CASSNTGNTDTQYF
.,TRBV4-2,.,TRBJ1-1,TGTGCCAGCAGCCAAGGGTCTGAAAATGAAGCTTTCTTT,CASSQGSENEAFF
once,TRBV15,.,TRBJ2-1,TGTGCCACCAGCCCTGGCGGGGCCACTCTTAGAAATGAGCAGTTCTTC,CATSPGGATLRNEQFF
.,TRBV6-5,.,TRBJ1-4,TGTGCCAGCAGCTCTCCCCCCCTTAGGGGTGAAAAACTGTTTTTT,CASSSPPLRGEKLFF
.,TRBV6-1,.,TRBJ2-5,TGTGCCGCGTCGGAGCAGGGTCAAGAGACCCAGTACTTC,CAASEQGQETQYF
.,TRBV6-5,.,TRBJ2-2,TGTGCCAGCTCGGAGACCGGGGAGCTGTTTTTT,CASSETGELFF
.,TRBV5-8,TRBD1,TRBJ1-4,TGTGCCAGCAGCTTGGCGGACAGGCTGTCGTTTTTT,CASSLADRLSFF
.,TRBV5-4,TRBD2,TRBJ2-3,TGTGCCAGCAGCCTACTAGCGGGGGGACCCACAGATACGCAGTATTTT,CASSLLAGGPTDTQYF
few,TRBV21-1,.,TRBJ2-3,TGTGCCAGCAGCAAGGCTCCGGGACAGGGGGCGCATCCAGATACGCAGTATTTT,CASSKAPGQGAHPDTQYF
.,TRBV10-2,.,TRBJ1-2,TGCGCCAGCAGTGACCCTAGAGCTAACTATGGCTACACCTTC,CASSDPRANYGYTF
.,TRBV5-1,TRBD1,TRBJ1-4,TGCGCCAGCAGCTTAGGACAGGGACAGAATGAAAAACTGTTTTTT,CASSLGQGQNEKLFF
.,TRBV14,.,TRBJ2-7,TGTGCCAGCAGAAAAGGGTGGGGGTACGAGCAGTACTTC,CASRKGWGYEQYF
.,TRBV7-9,TRBD1,TRBJ1-6,TGTGCCAGCAGCTTAGGGACAGGACAGGGTAATTCACCCCTCCACTTT,CASSLGTGQGNSPLHF
.,TRBV30,.,TRBJ1-1,TGTGCCTGGAGTCAGGGACTGAACACTGAAGCTTTCTTT,CAWSQGLNTEAFF
.,TRBV19,.,TRBJ2-3,TGTGCCAGTAGTATCGGGGCCACAGATACGCAGTATTTT,CASSIGATDTQYF